This T cell receptor beta chain was observed in a study of beta chain features in type 1 diabetes. Whole-study results and caveats: In all four CD4+ subsets, TCRB CDR3 length was significantly, moderately reduced in type 1 diabetes. Because the template was cDNA, high-expressing cells might be over-represented.

V lost 6 bases, J lost 9 bases, and 7 bases stayed unmatched. Germline values: CDR1 MNHEY, CDR2 SVGAGI. This CDR3 comprises 13 residues. Note on this clone: The antigen is unknown.

Reverse transcribing all isolated RNA meant expressed TCRB transcripts were sequenced. TCRdb keeps only in-frame clones here, not all; method: immunoSEQ multiplex PCR. The repertoire holds hundreds of thousands of clones, with about 15% as singletons. The clonotype comes from a man aged 18 to 29 with type 1 diabetes. Material: naive CD4+ T cells from blood. V gene TRBV6-5 combines with J gene TRBJ2-2, with TRBD1 matching over 7 bases. CDR3 DNA: TGTGCCAGCAGCCGACCAGGGGGTCGGGAGCTGTTTTTT. It is translated as CASSRPGGRELFF.